Below, 23 T cell receptor beta chains from the same sample are listed, as sequenced in a study of cytomegalovirus exposure and HLA in healthy donors. 13 Jbeta primers and 60 Vbeta primers were used for the PCR. The data were produced by immunoSEQ multiplex PCR, yet TCRdb's version contains in-frame clones alone and is incomplete. The table records 90,000 to 120,000 clones, 50% to 70% of them present only once. Input material: PBMCs. These receptors came from a young man in good health and CMV-seropositive.

This chain uses TRBV27 with TRBJ1-2; D not resolved. There are 13 residues in the CDR3. V was clipped by 8 bases and J by 2 bases, with 12 bases between them. Per the germline V gene, CDR1 is MNHEY and CDR2 is SMNVEV (reference sequence). CDR3 in amino acids: CASSSGPNYGYTF. In DNA form, the CDR3 reads TGTGCCAGCTCTTCCGGTCCGAACTATGGCTACACCTTC.

This clone was observed a few times. The chain links TRBV21-1 to TRBJ2-7; the D call TRBD2 from the table was never checked on the DNA. TRBV21-1 is a pseudogene. The CDR3 runs to 14 residues. The CDR3 protein is CASSKRGVMYEQYF. In nucleotides, the CDR3 is TGTGCCAGCAGCAAGCGGGGGGTGATGTACGAGCAGTACTTC.

This chain joins TRBV29-1 and TRBJ1-1; D ambiguous. The V end was cut by 4 bases, the J end by 8 bases, with 17 bases between. CDR1 is SQVTM and CDR2 is ANQGSEA in the germline V gene. There are 13 residues in the CDR3. CDR3 sequence: CSVGRMERLEAFF. CDR3 DNA: TGCAGCGTTGGACGGATGGAGAGGCTCGAAGCTTTCTTT.

The gene calls are TRBV5-1 and TRBJ2-5; D may be TRBD1 (5 bases). The CDR3 has 14 amino acids. V was trimmed by 0 bases and J by 3 bases, leaving 9 bases between them. Germline V gives CDR1 SGHRS, CDR2 YFSETQ. CDR3 nucleotides: TGCGCCAGCAGCTTGGCCGGCAGGGAAGAGACCCAGTACTTC. This translates into CASSLAGREETQYF.

CDR3 DNA sequence: TGTGCCAGCAGCCCTGACAGCGCGAGCTCCTACGAGCAGTACTTC. Protein: CASSPDSASSYEQYF. The chain carries TRBV7-6 and TRBJ2-5, with D perhaps TRBD1 (5 bases). TRBJ2-7 explains the end of the DNA better; the J call may be wrong. There are 15 residues in the CDR3. Germline CDR1 is SGHVS and CDR2 is FNYEAQ.

V is TRBV30 and J is TRBJ1-2, with 7 nucleotides matching TRBD1. The CDR3 covers 16 residues. From germline, CDR1 is GTSNPN and CDR2 SVGIG (reference sequence). Trimming removed 0 bases from V and 6 bases from J; junction bases left unmatched: 13. CDR3 DNA: TGTGCCTGGAGTGTAGAAATTTGGGGCCAGGGGGATGGCTACACCTTC. This translates into CAWSVEIWGQGDGYTF. Supplemented by reference TRBV30 and TRBJ1-2, the full variable domain reads SQTIHQWPATLVQPVGSPLSLECTVEGTSNPNLYWYRQAAGRGLQLLFYSVGIGQISSEVPQNLSASRPQDRQFILSSKKLLLSDSGFYLCAWSVEIWGQGDGYTFGSGTRLTVV.

The chain uses TRBV6-5 and TRBJ1-3, with no clear D. The CDR3 is 15 residues long. Trimming left V 0 bases short and J 2 bases short, with 8 bases between. Germline V gene sequence: CDR1 MNHEY, CDR2 SVGAGI. The CDR3 sequence is CASSYSSGAGNTIYF. CDR3 nucleotide sequence: TGTGCCAGCAGTTACTCGTCCGGGGCTGGAAACACCATATATTTT.

This clone was detected only a few times. The gene calls are TRBV29-1 and TRBJ1-2; no firm D call. This CDR3 has 12 residues. Germline V gene lookup returns CDR1 SQVTM and CDR2 ANQGSEA. Between the trimmed V and J ends, which lost 1 base and 4 bases, there was a span of 7 bases. The DNA for the CDR3 is TGCAGCGTTGAAGTGGCAGTCTATGGCTACACCTTC. This sequence encodes CSVEVAVYGYTF. The complete variable domain, with remaining parts taken from reference TRBV29-1 and TRBJ1-2, reads SAVISQKPSRDICQRGTSLTIQCQVDSQVTMMFWYRQQPGQSLTLIATANQGSEATYESGFVIDKFPISRPNLTFSTLTVSNMSPEDSSIYLCSVEVAVYGYTFGSGTRLTVV.

This clone was counted a few times. The junction departs from germline at one end; a sequencing error may be responsible. This chain joins TRBV7-8 and TRBJ2-1; D gene uncertain. The germline CDR1 and CDR2 sequences are SGHVS and FQNEAQ. The CDR3 extends over 13 amino acids. The CDR3 DNA sequence: TGTGCCAGCAGGTTAGCCAGAAACAATGAGCAGTTCTTC. As protein: CASRLARNNEQFF.

J is TRBJ2-1 and V is TRBV2; TRBD2 might be the D (5 bases). The V gene lost 9 bases and the J gene lost 2 bases, with 8 bases spanning the gap. Germline V lookup: CDR1 SNHLY, CDR2 FYNNEI. This CDR3 has 12 amino acids. CDR3 protein: CARVSAYNEQFF. The CDR3 nucleotides are TGTGCCAGAGTTAGCGCCTACAATGAGCAGTTCTTC.

The gene calls are TRBV6-1 and TRBJ2-1; 9 bases align to TRBD1. This CDR3 is built from 15 residues. V was clipped by 7 bases and J by 5 bases; unmatched bases: 9. Germline values: CDR1 MNHNS, CDR2 SASEGT. CDR3 in DNA: TGTGCCAGCATTATTACAGGGGGCTTCGACAATGAGCAGTTCTTC. This encodes CASIITGGFDNEQFF.

The chain combines TRBV25-1 with TRBJ2-2, with 11 bases aligning to TRBD2. CDR1 is MGHDK, CDR2 SYGVNS, per germline. This CDR3 contains 14 residues. Trimming at V came to 5 bases and at J to 5 bases, leaving 1 base not matched to a gene. CDR3 region: CASSLAGGTGELFF. CDR3 nucleotide sequence: TGTGCCAGCAGTCTAGCGGGGGGTACCGGGGAGCTGTTTTTT.

The chain couples TRBV4-1 to TRBJ1-1; perhaps TRBD1 as D (5 bases). CDR1 is MGHRA and CDR2 is YSYEKL in the germline V gene. Trimming pared 3 bases from V and 1 base from J, leaving 9 bases between. The CDR3 loop spans 14 amino acids. The CDR3 sequence: CASSQAGGNTEAFF. The CDR3, as DNA: TGCGCCAGCAGCCAGGCCGGGGGGAACACTGAAGCTTTCTTT.

DNA for the CDR3: TGTGCCGTGCTCGGGGAGCCCTCGAACACCGGGGAGCTGTTTTTT. Translating it yields CAVLGEPSNTGELFF. This chain links TRBV2 with TRBJ2-2, with a weak D call TRBD2 (5 bases). The CDR3 covers 15 residues. CDR1 and CDR2 from the germline V gene are SNHLY and FYNNEI. The V end was cut by 11 bases, the J end by 0 bases, with 16 bases between.

This chain uses TRBV5-1 with TRBJ2-6; 10 bases are shared with TRBD1. There are 17 residues in the CDR3. Germline V gene lookup returns CDR1 SGHRS and CDR2 YFSETQ. Trimming took 1 base from V and 2 from J; bases not matched to a gene: 3. CDR3 loop: CASSLRTGGTGANVLTF. CDR3 bases: TGCGCCAGCAGCTTGAGGACAGGGGGGACTGGGGCCAACGTCCTGACTTTC.

V gene TRBV7-8 combines with J gene TRBJ1-3, with 10 bases that match TRBD1. Germline V gene lookup returns CDR1 SGHVS and CDR2 FQNEAQ. CDR3 length: 15 amino acids. Trimming removed 5 bases from V and 3 bases from J; junction bases left unmatched: 4. The CDR3 region is CASSPTGGFGNTIYF. The CDR3 nucleotides are TGTGCCAGCAGCCCGACAGGGGGCTTTGGAAACACCATATATTTT.

This clone appeared once. V is TRBV13 and J is TRBJ2-1; 7 positions match TRBD2. Germline-derived CDR1 and CDR2 are PRHDT and FYEKMQ (reference sequence). The CDR3 runs to 15 residues. Trimming cost V 5 bases and J 8 bases; bases outside gene matches: 12. This chain's CDR3 is CASSPLAGEGYEQFF. The CDR3, as DNA: TGTGCCAGCAGCCCTCTGGCGGGAGAGGGGTATGAGCAGTTCTTC. Looking up the rest from reference TRBV13 and TRBJ2-1 gives the full variable domain: AAGVIQSPRHLIKEKRETATLKCYPIPRHDTVYWYQQGPGQDPQFLISFYEKMQSDKGSIPDRFSAQQFSDYHSELNMSSLELGDSALYFCASSPLAGEGYEQFFGPGTRLTVL.

With respect to this clone: At one end the junction does not follow the germline gene, possibly because of a read error. The V and J genes are TRBV6-1 and TRBJ2-7; 12 bases agree with TRBD2. Germline V CDR1 and CDR2: MNHNS, SASEGT. The CDR3 extends over 16 amino acids. CDR3 sequence (DNA): TGTACCAGCAGTGAATATGGACTAGCGGGGAACTACGAGCAGTACTTC. Protein: CTSSEYGLAGNYEQYF.

This chain joins TRBV6-1 and TRBJ2-2, with 12 bases lining up with TRBD1. In germline, CDR1 is MNHNS, CDR2 SASEGT. The CDR3 runs 15 residues. Unmatched junction bases numbered 2, after V lost 3 bases and J lost 6 bases. The CDR3 sequence is CASSDGTGGPGELFF. The CDR3 nucleotides read TGTGCCAGCAGTGACGGGACAGGGGGCCCCGGGGAGCTGTTTTTT.

The rearrangement joins TRBV19 to TRBJ2-2; TRBD1 might be the D (6 bases). Germline V lookup: CDR1 LNHDA, CDR2 SQIVND (reference sequence). This CDR3 has 14 residues. Trimming removed 6 bases from V and 4 bases from J, with 12 bases in between. The CDR3 sequence is CASRRTALTGELFF. The CDR3 bases are TGTGCCAGTAGAAGGACAGCCCTCACCGGGGAGCTGTTTTTT.

The CDR3 reads CASGPGVTEQFF. As DNA, the CDR3 is TGTGCTAGTGGCCCGGGGGTAACTGAGCAGTTCTTC. This chain links TRBV12-5 with TRBJ2-1; TRBD2 is a possible D gene (6 bases). V lost 6 bases and J 9 bases, leaving 12 bases between the germline ends. The germline V gene has CDR1 LGHNT and CDR2 FRNRAP. CDR3 size: 12 residues.

The chain couples TRBV6-1 to TRBJ2-3, with a weak D call TRBD2 (5 bases). Germline V gene lookup returns CDR1 MNHNS and CDR2 SASEGT. The V end was cut by 2 bases, the J end by 9 bases, with 15 bases between. There are 14 residues in the CDR3. Here the CDR3 DNA reads TGTGCCAGCAGTGAAACTAGTTTGCTAAGCACGCAGTATTTT. It is translated as CASSETSLLSTQYF.

V usage is TRBV29-1 and J usage is TRBJ2-7, with a tentative D call TRBD2 (6 bases). CDR1 and CDR2 (germline): SQVTM, ANQGSEA. The length of the CDR3 is 14 residues. Trimming left V 4 bases short and J 2 bases short, with 15 bases between. The DNA of the CDR3 is TGCAGCGTTGGCGGGGAAGGCGGAACCTACGAGCAGTACTTC. Its translation is CSVGGEGGTYEQYF.